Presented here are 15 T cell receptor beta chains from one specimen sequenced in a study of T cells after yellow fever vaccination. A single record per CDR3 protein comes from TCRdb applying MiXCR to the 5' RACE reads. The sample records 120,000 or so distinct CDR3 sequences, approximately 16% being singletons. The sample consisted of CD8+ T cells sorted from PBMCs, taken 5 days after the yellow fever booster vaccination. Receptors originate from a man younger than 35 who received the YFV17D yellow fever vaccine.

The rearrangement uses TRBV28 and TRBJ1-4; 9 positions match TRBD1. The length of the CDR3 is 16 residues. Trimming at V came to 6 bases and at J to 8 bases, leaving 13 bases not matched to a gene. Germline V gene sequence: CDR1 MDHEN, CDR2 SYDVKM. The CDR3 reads CASSPTGGQGEEKLFF. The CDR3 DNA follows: TGTGCCAGCAGCCCAACCGGGGGACAGGGTGAAGAAAAACTGTTTTTT.

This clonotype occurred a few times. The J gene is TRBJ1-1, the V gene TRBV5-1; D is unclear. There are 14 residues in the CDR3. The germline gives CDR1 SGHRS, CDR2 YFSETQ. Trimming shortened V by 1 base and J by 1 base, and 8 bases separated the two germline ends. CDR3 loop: CASSLRSENTEAFF. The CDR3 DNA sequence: TGCGCCAGCAGCTTGAGGTCGGAGAACACTGAAGCTTTCTTT.

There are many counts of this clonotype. Here the CDR3 DNA reads TGTGCCAGCAGTGACTCGGCCTACAATGAGCAGTTCTTC. Amino acids: CASSDSAYNEQFF. The chain links TRBV6-4 to TRBJ2-1, with D hard to call. The CDR3 consists of 13 residues. Looked up from germline, CDR1 is MRHNA and CDR2 is SNTAGT. Between the trimmed V and J ends, which lost 0 bases and 2 bases, there was a span of 2 bases.

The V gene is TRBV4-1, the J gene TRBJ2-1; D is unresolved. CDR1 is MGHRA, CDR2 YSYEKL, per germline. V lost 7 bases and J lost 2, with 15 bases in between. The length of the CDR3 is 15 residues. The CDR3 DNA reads TGCGCCAGCACACCTCTACCCTACGCCTACAATGAGCAGTTCTTC. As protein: CASTPLPYAYNEQFF.

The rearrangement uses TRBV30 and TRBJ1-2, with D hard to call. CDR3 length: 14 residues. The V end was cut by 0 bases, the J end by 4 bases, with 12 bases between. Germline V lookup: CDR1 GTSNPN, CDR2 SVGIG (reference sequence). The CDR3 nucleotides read TGTGCCTGGAGTGTCGGCAGGAGTCTCTATGGCTACACCTTC. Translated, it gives CAWSVGRSLYGYTF.

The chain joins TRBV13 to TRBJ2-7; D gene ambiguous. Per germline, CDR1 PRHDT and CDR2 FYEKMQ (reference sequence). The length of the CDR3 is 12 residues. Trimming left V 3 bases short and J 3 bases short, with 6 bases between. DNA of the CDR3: TGTGCCAGCAGCTTTCGGAACTACGAGCAGTACGTC. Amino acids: CASSFRNYEQYV.

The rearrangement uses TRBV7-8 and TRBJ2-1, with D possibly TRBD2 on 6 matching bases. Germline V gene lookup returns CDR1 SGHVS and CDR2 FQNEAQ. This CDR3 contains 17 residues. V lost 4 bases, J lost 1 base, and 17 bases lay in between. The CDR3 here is CASSSPVLGRSYNEQFF. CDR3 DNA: TGTGCCAGCAGCTCCCCAGTTCTAGGGAGGTCCTACAATGAGCAGTTCTTC.

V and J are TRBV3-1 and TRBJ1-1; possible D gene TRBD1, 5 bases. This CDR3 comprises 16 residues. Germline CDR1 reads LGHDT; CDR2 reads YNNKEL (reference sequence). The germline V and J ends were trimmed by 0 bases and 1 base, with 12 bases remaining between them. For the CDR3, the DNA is TGTGCCAGCAGCCAAGATTTTAGGGACTCGAACACTGAAGCTTTCTTT. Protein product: CASSQDFRDSNTEAFF.

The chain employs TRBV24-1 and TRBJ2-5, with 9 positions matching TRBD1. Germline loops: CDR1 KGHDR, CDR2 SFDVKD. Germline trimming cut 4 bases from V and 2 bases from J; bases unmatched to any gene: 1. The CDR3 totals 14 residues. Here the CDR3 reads CATSEGTGQETQYF. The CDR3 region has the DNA TGTGCCACCAGTGAGGGGACAGGGCAAGAGACCCAGTACTTC.

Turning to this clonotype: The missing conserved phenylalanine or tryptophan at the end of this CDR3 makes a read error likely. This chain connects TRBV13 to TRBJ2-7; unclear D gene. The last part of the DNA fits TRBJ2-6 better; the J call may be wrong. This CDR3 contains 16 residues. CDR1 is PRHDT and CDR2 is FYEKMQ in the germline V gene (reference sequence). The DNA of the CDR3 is TGTGCCAGCAGCCCCCGGCCCTTTTCTGGGGCCAACGTCCTGACTTCG. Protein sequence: CASSPRPFSGANVLTS.

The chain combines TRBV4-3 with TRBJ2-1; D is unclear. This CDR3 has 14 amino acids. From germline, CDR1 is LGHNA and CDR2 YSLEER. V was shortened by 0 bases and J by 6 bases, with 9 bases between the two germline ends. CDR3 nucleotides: TGCGCCAGCAGCCAAGATCAAGCTAGCAATGAGCAGTTCTTC. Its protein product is CASSQDQASNEQFF.

The CDR3 nucleotides are TGTGCCAGCAGCTTAGCGGGCAGAACCAAAGGGGGTAGCTCCTATAATTCACCCCTCCACTTT. Translation: CASSLAGRTKGGSSYNSPLHF. This chain links TRBV7-6 with TRBJ1-6; a weak D match, TRBD1 (6 bases). The CDR3 runs to 21 residues. CDR1 SGHVS and CDR2 FNYEAQ come from the germline V gene. V lost 0 bases to trimming and J lost 0 bases, with 21 bases between them.

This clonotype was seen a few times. The CDR3 sequence: CASRGLAGGRSYNEQFF. The CDR3 DNA reads TGTGCCAGCAGGGGACTAGCGGGGGGGCGGTCCTACAATGAGCAGTTCTTC. This rearrangement joins TRBV12-3 or TRBV12-4 to TRBJ2-1; 16 nucleotides agree with TRBD2. V lost 6 bases, J lost 1 base, and 3 bases stayed unmatched. The CDR3 is made up of 17 amino acids.

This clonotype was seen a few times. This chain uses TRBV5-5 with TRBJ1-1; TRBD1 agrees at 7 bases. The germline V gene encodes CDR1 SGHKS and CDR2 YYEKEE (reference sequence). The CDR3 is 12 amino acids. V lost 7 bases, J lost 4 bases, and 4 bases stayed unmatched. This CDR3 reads CASSGQPTEAFF. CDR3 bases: TGTGCCAGCTCGGGACAGCCCACTGAAGCTTTCTTT.

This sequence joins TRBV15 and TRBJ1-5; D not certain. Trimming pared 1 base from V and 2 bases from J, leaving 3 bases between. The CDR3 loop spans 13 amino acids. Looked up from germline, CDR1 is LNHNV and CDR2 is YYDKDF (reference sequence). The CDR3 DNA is TGTGCCACCAGCAGAGCTGGCAATCAGCCCCAGCATTTT. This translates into CATSRAGNQPQHF.